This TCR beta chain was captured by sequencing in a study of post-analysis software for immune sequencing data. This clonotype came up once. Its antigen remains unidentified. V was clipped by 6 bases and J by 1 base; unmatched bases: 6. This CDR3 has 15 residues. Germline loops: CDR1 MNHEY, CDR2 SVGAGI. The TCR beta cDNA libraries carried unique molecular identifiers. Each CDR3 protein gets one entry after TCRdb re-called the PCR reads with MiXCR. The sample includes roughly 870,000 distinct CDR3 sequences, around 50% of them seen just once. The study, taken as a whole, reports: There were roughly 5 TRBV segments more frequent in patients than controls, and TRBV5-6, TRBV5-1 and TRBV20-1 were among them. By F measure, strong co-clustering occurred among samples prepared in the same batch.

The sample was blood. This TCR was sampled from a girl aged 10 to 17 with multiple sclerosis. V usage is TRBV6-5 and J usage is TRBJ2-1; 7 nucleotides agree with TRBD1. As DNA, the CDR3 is TGTGCCAGCAGCTCAAGGGGGCTATCCTACAATGAGCAGTTCTTC. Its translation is CASSSRGLSYNEQFF.